These 10 T cell receptor beta chains were sequenced from one sample in a study of blood T cell repertoires in COVID-19. Profiling relied on immunoSEQ multiplex PCR, and the TCRdb table lists in-frame clones only, not all of them. Of some 66,000 clones in the sample, 82% are singletons; the top ten hold approximately 6.6%. The sample consisted of peripheral blood. All receptors derive from a man in his 60s with acute or convalescent COVID-19.

This rearrangement joins TRBV20-1 to TRBJ1-2; 9 positions match TRBD1. V dropped 3 bases and J dropped 3; count of bases not matched to a gene: 8. The CDR3 is 15 residues long. Germline loops: CDR1 DFQATT, CDR2 SNEGSKA (reference sequence). This CDR3 reads CSASATGGRDYGYTF. The CDR3, as DNA: TGCAGTGCTAGTGCGACAGGGGGTAGGGACTATGGCTACACCTTC.

The V and J genes are TRBV11-2 and TRBJ2-5; D unresolved. Trimming left V 7 bases short and J 2 bases short, with 8 bases between. Germline CDR1 is SGHAT and CDR2 is FQNNGV. CDR3 size: 12 residues. The CDR3 DNA follows: TGTGCCAGCAACACCTTTCAAGAGACCCAGTACTTC. It encodes CASNTFQETQYF.

There are a few counts of this clone. The rearrangement joins TRBV25-1 to TRBJ1-6, with unresolved D. The V and J ends lost 6 bases and 4 bases respectively, with 7 bases between them. The germline gives CDR1 MGHDK, CDR2 SYGVNS. The CDR3 covers 13 residues. In DNA form, the CDR3 reads TGTGCCAGCAGACAGAGTTATAATTCACCCCTCCACTTT. Translation: CASRQSYNSPLHF.

The chain uses TRBV19 and TRBJ2-7, with 11 bases aligning to TRBD1. The junction had 1 base not matched to a gene; V was cut back by 9 bases and J by 0 bases. This CDR3 contains 13 residues. CDR1 and CDR2 (germline): LNHDA, SQIVND (reference sequence). CDR3: CASGTGGSYEQYF. The CDR3 nucleotides are TGTGCCAGCGGGACAGGGGGCTCCTACGAGCAGTACTTC.

CDR3 nucleotide sequence: TGTGCCAGCAGCCACGGACAGGGGTCTGGCTCACCCCTCCACTTT. It specifies CASSHGQGSGSPLHF. V gene TRBV7-8 combines with J gene TRBJ1-6; 9 nucleotides line up with TRBD1. Germline V lookup: CDR1 SGHVS, CDR2 FQNEAQ. This CDR3 has 15 residues. The junction had 9 bases not matched to a gene; V was cut back by 5 bases and J by 10 bases.

This rearrangement joins TRBV2 to TRBJ1-2; TRBD1 is a possible D gene (6 bases). The V gene's germline CDR1 is SNHLY and CDR2 FYNNEI. This CDR3 spans 13 amino acids. V lost 9 bases to trimming and J lost 6 bases, with 17 bases between them. In nucleotides, the CDR3 is TGTGCCAGGTCGACAGGATTCACGGATGGCTACACCTTC. Residues: CARSTGFTDGYTF.

This chain joins TRBV11-3 and TRBJ2-3; 8 nucleotides align to TRBD1. CDR3 length: 14 amino acids. Germline CDR1 reads SGHNT; CDR2 reads YENEEA. V trimming: 4 bases; J trimming: 2 bases; junction bases outside the gene matches: 2. CDR3 protein: CASSSGQATDTQYF. For the CDR3, the DNA is TGTGCCAGCAGCTCGGGACAGGCCACAGATACGCAGTATTTT.

The chain recombines TRBV5-3 with TRBJ2-7; TRBD2 is a possible D gene (6 bases). TRBV5-3 is sorted into the ORF group, with uncertain function. The CDR3 spans 15 residues. The ends were cut back, 2 bases at V and 3 bases at J, with 15 bases in the middle. CDR3 coding DNA: TGTGCCAGAAGCTTAACCGGCCTGGGGGGCTACGAGCAGTACGTC. This translates into CARSLTGLGGYEQYV.

This chain uses TRBV5-5 with TRBJ1-5; D gene unclear. From germline, CDR1 is SGHKS and CDR2 YYEKEE (reference sequence). Trimming removed 4 bases from V and 0 bases from J, with 14 bases in between. The CDR3 sequence is 16 residues long. In DNA form, the CDR3 reads TGTGCCAGCAGCGATGGACGGGGAAATAGCAATCAGCCCCAGCATTTT. Residues: CASSDGRGNSNQPQHF.

The rearrangement uses TRBV24-1 and TRBJ2-7; 7 nucleotides line up with TRBD1. The germline CDR1 and CDR2 sequences are KGHDR and SFDVKD. CDR3 length: 15 amino acids. Germline trimming cut 7 bases from V and 0 bases from J; bases unmatched to any gene: 8. This CDR3 reads CATSSSTGSSYEQYV. The CDR3 coding sequence is TGTGCCACCAGCAGCTCGACAGGGAGCTCCTACGAGCAGTACGTC.